These 12 T cell receptor beta chains originate from one sample sequenced in a study of T-cell reconstitution after alpha-beta-depleted transplantation in children. Unique molecular identifiers were built into the TCRbeta library. TCRdb reanalysed the PCR reads using MiXCR and keeps one entry per CDR3 protein. The repertoire includes about 22,000 distinct CDR3 sequences, about a tenth of them detected once, and roughly a quarter sits in the top ten. The sample here was PBMCs from the stem cell graft donor, taken from the stem cell graft. The receptors stem from a human donor who donated a stem cell graft to a child with chronic granulomatous disease.

This clonotype was recorded many times. The chain couples TRBV10-3 to TRBJ2-7; D unresolved. There are 12 residues in the CDR3. Germline V gene data show CDR1 as ENHRY and CDR2 as SYGVKD. Trimming pared 7 bases from V and 4 bases from J, leaving 11 bases between. CDR3 bases: TGTGCCATCACTCCGACCGGGTACGAGCAGTACTTC. The encoded protein is CAITPTGYEQYF.

This clonotype was found many times. The CDR3 sequence: CASSDLGGSGANVLTF. In DNA, the CDR3 is TGTGCCAGCAGTGATCTGGGGGGGTCTGGGGCCAACGTCCTGACTTTC. The V gene is TRBV25-1, the J gene TRBJ2-6, with TRBD2 matching 7 bases. The ends lost 3 bases at V and 1 base at J; junction bases unmatched: 3. The germline gives CDR1 MGHDK, CDR2 SYGVNS. The CDR3 has 16 amino acids.

This clonotype was seen ten or more times. The V gene is TRBV7-8, the J gene TRBJ2-5; 8 bases map to TRBD1. Germline trimming cut 1 base from V and 4 bases from J; bases unmatched to any gene: 5. The CDR3 contains 15 residues. Germline CDR1 and CDR2: SGHVS and FQNEAQ. CDR3 nucleotides: TGTGCCAGCAGCTTAGTCCCTGGACAGGGAGAGACCCAGTACTTC. Residues: CASSLVPGQGETQYF.

With regard to this clonotype: This likely comes from a read error, as the CDR3 has no conserved phenylalanine or tryptophan at its end. The V and J genes are TRBV5-6 and TRBJ1-2; D call uncertain. The V gene lost 1 base and the J gene lost 1 base, with 8 bases spanning the gap. Germline CDR1 SGHDT, CDR2 YYEEEE. The CDR3 is made up of 14 amino acids. The CDR3 nucleotides are TGTGCCAGCAGCTTGCACGGTCTTAACTATGGCTACACCTTG. Translating gives CASSLHGLNYGYTL.

This clonotype was detected many times. The junction departs from the called germline gene at one end, perhaps through a read error. The chain carries TRBV9 and TRBJ2-1; no firm D call. This CDR3 spans 16 amino acids. Germline V gene lookup returns CDR1 SGDLS and CDR2 YYNGEE. Here the CDR3 DNA reads TGTGCCAGCAGCGTAGCTACAACATCCACGTACAGTGAGCAGTTCTTC. Translated, it gives CASSVATTSTYSEQFF.

This clonotype was recorded many times. The V and J genes are TRBV4-1 and TRBJ1-1; D unresolved. The V end was cut by 3 bases, the J end by 11 bases, with 22 bases between. The length of the CDR3 is 15 residues. Germline V gene data show CDR1 as MGHRA and CDR2 as YSYEKL. DNA of the CDR3: TGCGCCAGCAGCCACCTTTCCACTAGACCCGAGCGGGCTTTCTTT. It is translated as CASSHLSTRPERAFF.

This clonotype was picked up many times. The chain uses TRBV7-2 and TRBJ2-4; unclear D gene. The CDR3 is 14 residues long. The ends were cut back, 5 bases at V and 7 bases at J, with 15 bases in the middle. Germline assignment: CDR1 SGHTA and CDR2 FQGNSA. CDR3 nucleotide sequence: TGTGCCAGCAGCCCCGACACAGTCCGTAACATTCAGTACTTC. This encodes CASSPDTVRNIQYF.

This clonotype is medium-sized within its sample. The chain couples TRBV21-1 to TRBJ1-5. TRBV21-1 is tagged as a pseudogene. This CDR3 region has 15 residues. CDR3 residues: CASSKDDQASQPQHF. In DNA, the CDR3 is TGTGCCAGCAGCAAAGATGATCAGGCGAGTCAGCCCCAGCATTTT.

This clonotype was counted many times. The rearrangement links TRBV27 to TRBJ2-7, with D uncertain. The CDR3 sequence is 15 residues long. From germline, CDR1 is MNHEY and CDR2 SMNVEV (reference sequence). V lost 5 bases, J lost 3 bases, and 17 bases lay in between. The CDR3 region is CASSPSILADYEQYF. DNA of the CDR3: TGTGCCAGCAGTCCTAGTATCCTCGCAGACTACGAGCAGTACTTC.

This rearrangement joins TRBV5-1 to TRBJ2-2; tentatively, D is TRBD1 or TRBD2 (5 bases each). The CDR3 runs 16 residues. The V end was cut by 5 bases, the J end by 6 bases, with 20 bases between. The germline CDR1 and CDR2 sequences are SGHRS and YFSETQ. CDR3 protein: CASRLRGTSNSGELFF. CDR3 in DNA: TGCGCCAGCAGGCTTCGGGGCACTAGTAATTCCGGGGAGCTGTTTTTT. The complete variable domain, with remaining parts taken from reference TRBV5-1 and TRBJ2-2, reads KAGVTQTPRYLIKTRGQQVTLSCSPISGHRSVSWYQQTPGQGLQFLFEYFSETQRNKGNFPGRFSGRQFSNSRSEMNVSTLELGDSALYLCASRLRGTSNSGELFFGEGSRLTVL.

This clonotype has a count of ten or more. This rearrangement joins TRBV2 to TRBJ1-5, with 7 bases aligning to TRBD1. This CDR3 has 15 amino acids. The germline V gene encodes CDR1 SNHLY and CDR2 FYNNEI. V dropped 2 bases and J dropped 6; count of bases not matched to a gene: 7. CDR3 sequence: CASSENRGSGQPQHF. DNA for the CDR3: TGTGCCAGCAGTGAAAACAGGGGTTCGGGTCAGCCCCAGCATTTT.

This clonotype has ten or more counts. The chain links TRBV7-2 to TRBJ2-6; D gene uncertain. The ends were cut back, 1 base at V and 4 bases at J, with 11 bases in the middle. Germline V lookup: CDR1 SGHTA, CDR2 FQGNSA. The CDR3 is made up of 16 amino acids. CDR3 sequence reads: CASSLVHQLGANVLTF. The CDR3 nucleotides are TGTGCCAGCAGCTTAGTGCACCAGCTGGGGGCCAACGTCCTGACTTTC. Based on the CDR3 plus reference TRBV7-2 and TRBJ2-6, the full variable domain is GAGVSQSPSNKVTEKGKDVELRCDPISGHTALYWYRQSLGQGLEFLIYFQGNSAPDKSGLPSDRFSAERTGGSVSTLTIQRTQQEDSAVYLCASSLVHQLGANVLTFGAGSRLTVL.